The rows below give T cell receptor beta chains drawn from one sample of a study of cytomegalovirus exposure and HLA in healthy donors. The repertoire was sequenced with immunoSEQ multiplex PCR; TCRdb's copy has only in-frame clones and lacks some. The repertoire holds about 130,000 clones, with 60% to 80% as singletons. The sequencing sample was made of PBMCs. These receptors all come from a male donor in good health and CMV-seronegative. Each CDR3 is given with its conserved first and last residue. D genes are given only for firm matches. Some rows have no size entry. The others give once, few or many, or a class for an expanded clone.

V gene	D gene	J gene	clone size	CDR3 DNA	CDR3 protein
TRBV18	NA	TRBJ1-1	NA	TGTGCCAGCTCACCGGATCTCAGGGGGAACACTGAAGCTTTCTTT	CASSPDLRGNTEAFF
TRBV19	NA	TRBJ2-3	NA	TGTGCCAGTGTTGGAGCCCTCACAGATACGCAGTATTTT	CASVGALTDTQYF
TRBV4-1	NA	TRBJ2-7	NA	TGCGCCAGCAGCCAAGATGGGAACAGGTTGAACGAGCAGTACTTC	CASSQDGNRLNEQYF
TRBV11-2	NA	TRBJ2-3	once	TGTGCCAGCAGCCACAGCGGTGGGACAGATACGCAGTATTTT	CASSHSGGTDTQYF
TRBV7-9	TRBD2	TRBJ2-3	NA	TGTGCCAGCAGCTTATTAGCGGGGGGCCCCGATACGCAGTATTTT	CASSLLAGGPDTQYF
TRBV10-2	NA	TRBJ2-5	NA	TGCGCCAGCCAAGGGGGGGGCGGGCAAGAGACCCAGTACTTC	CASQGGGGQETQYF
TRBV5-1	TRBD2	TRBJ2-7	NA	TGCGCCAGCAGCTTAAATAGCGGGGGTCCCCCGGACGAGCAGTACTTC	CASSLNSGGPPDEQYF
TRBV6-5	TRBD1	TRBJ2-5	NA	TGTGCCAGCAGTACCCCCGGGACAGGGGGAATGGCCCAGTACTTC	CASSTPGTGGMAQYF
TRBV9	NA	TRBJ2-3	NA	TGTGCCAGCAGCGTAGAAGGCGGGCTGGCAGATACGCAGTATTTT	CASSVEGGLADTQYF
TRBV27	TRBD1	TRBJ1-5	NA	TGTGCCAGCAGTTTATCGCCGGACAGGGGTCAGCCCCAGCATTTT	CASSLSPDRGQPQHF
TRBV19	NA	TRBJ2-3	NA	TGTGCCAGTAGTATAATCCCCCTAACGGTGGGACAAAGGATCACAGATACGCAGTATTTT	CASSIIPLTVGQRITDTQYF
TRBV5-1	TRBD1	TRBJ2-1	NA	TGCGCCAGCAGCGACCGGGACAGGGGGGAAAATGAGCAGTTCTTC	CASSDRDRGENEQFF
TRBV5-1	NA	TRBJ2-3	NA	TGCGCCAGCAGCTTGGAGCGGAGGTACCTGTATTTT	CASSLERRYLYF
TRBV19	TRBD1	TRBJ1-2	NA	TGTGCCAGTGGAACAGGGGAGAACTATGGCTACACCTTC	CASGTGENYGYTF
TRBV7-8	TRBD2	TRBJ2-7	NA	TGTGCCAGCAGCTTAATGGCGGGGGTGAACGGCGAGCAGTACTTC	CASSLMAGVNGEQYF
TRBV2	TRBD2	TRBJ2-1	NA	TGTGCCAGCAGTGAACTCCCTGCGGGGGGCTATGAGCAGTTCTTC	CASSELPAGGYEQFF
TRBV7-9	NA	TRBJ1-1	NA	TGTGCCAGCAGCTTAGTGCCGCTTGGAGGCACTGAAGCTTTCTTT	CASSLVPLGGTEAFF
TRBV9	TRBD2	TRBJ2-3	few	TGTGCCAGCAGCGTAGGACTAGCGGGGGGTAGCACAGATACGCAGTATTTT	CASSVGLAGGSTDTQYF
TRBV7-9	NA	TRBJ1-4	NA	TGTGCCAGCAACCAGGTGGTGGGTGAAAAACTGTTTTTT	CASNQVVGEKLFF
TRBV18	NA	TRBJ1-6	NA	TGTGCCAGCTCACCACTACCCAGCTCCTATAATTCACCCCTCCACTTT	CASSPLPSSYNSPLHF
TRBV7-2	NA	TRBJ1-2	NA	TGTGCCAGCAGCTTACAACAGTTCAACTATGGCTACACCTTC	CASSLQQFNYGYTF
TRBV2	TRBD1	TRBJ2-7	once	TGTGCCAGCAGTGAAGTGACAGGGGGAAGCTCCTACGAGCAGTACTTC	CASSEVTGGSSYEQYF
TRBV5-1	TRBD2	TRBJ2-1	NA	TGCGCCAGCAGCGTACGGACTAGCGGGGGGGCATACAATGAGCAGTTCTTC	CASSVRTSGGAYNEQFF
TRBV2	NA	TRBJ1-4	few	TGTGCCAGCAGTGGAGTTACAACTAATGAAAAACTGTTTTTT	CASSGVTTNEKLFF
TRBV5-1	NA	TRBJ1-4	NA	TGCGCCAGCAGCTTGGGGGTCATCGGAGGGGCGGGGGAAAAACTGTTTTTT	CASSLGVIGGAGEKLFF
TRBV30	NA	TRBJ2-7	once	TGTGCCTGGAGTGTCGGGCAGGGTTACGAGCAGTACTTC	CAWSVGQGYEQYF
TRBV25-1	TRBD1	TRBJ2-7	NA	TGTGCCAGCAGTGCGCCCGGGACAGGGTCCTACGAGCAGTACTTC	CASSAPGTGSYEQYF
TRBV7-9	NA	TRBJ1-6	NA	TGTGCCAGCAGCCGTTCGACAGTACCAGATTTTCTTTCACCCCTCCACTTT	CASSRSTVPDFLSPLHF
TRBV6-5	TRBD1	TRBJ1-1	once	TGTGCCAGCAAAATAACAGGGGGCACTGAAGCTTTCTTT	CASKITGGTEAFF
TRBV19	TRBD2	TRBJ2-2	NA	TGTGCCAGTAGTACGGGGGGGGGCCGGGGCACCGGGGAGCTGTTTTTT	CASSTGGGRGTGELFF
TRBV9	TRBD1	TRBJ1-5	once	TGTGCCAGCAGCGTAGGGGACAGGGGCAATCAGCCCCAGCATTTT	CASSVGDRGNQPQHF